This TCR beta chain was obtained from a study of regulatory dendritic cells for organ transplantation. Overall study results and limits: Naive T cells showed high diversity, memory cells less, memory CD8+ least. Mature dendritic cells appeared to drive more memory CD8+ clonal expansion than regulatory ones. The most alloreactive TCR clonotypes were found in resting memory CD8+ cells.

Memory T cells were CD45RO+, naive were CD45RA+, sorted by FACS. The repertoire was sequenced with immunoSEQ multiplex PCR; TCRdb's copy has only in-frame clones and lacks some. The sample has fewer than 40,000 clones; 85% to 95% are singletons. The CDR3 runs 15 residues. Trimming cost V 3 bases and J 1 base; bases outside gene matches: 3. Germline V CDR1 and CDR2: SGHAT, FQNNGV. On this clone: Its antigen remains unidentified.

This clonotype originated in a human donor in good health. The sequencing sample was made of naive CD8+ T cells from blood. Described subset: CD45RA+ naive T cells. The chain employs TRBV11-2 and TRBJ1-1, with TRBD1 identical over 9 bases. In DNA, the CDR3 is TGTGCCAGCAGCTTCGACAGGGGGGAGAACACTGAAGCTTTCTTT. Amino acids: CASSFDRGENTEAFF.